These 18 T cell receptor beta chains were all obtained from the same sample, sequenced in a study of technical replicates of blood from several donors. Here immunoSEQ multiplex PCR was the method, and the copy in TCRdb shows in-frame clones only, minus some. The data contain tens of thousands of clones, 90% to 95% of them singletons. Input material: T cells isolated from PBMCs. Receptor source: a human donor in good health. Some clones in this sample may be carry-over from other donors' samples.

The chain couples TRBV9 to TRBJ1-2; 8 bases agree with TRBD1. CDR3 length: 14 residues. Trimming cost V 3 bases and J 3 bases; bases outside gene matches: 4. Germline V gene sequence: CDR1 SGDLS, CDR2 YYNGEE. CDR3 sequence: CASSARGQHYGYTF. CDR3 nucleotide sequence: TGTGCCAGCAGCGCCAGGGGGCAGCACTATGGCTACACCTTC.

This chain uses TRBV4-2 with TRBJ2-5, with a possible D match to TRBD2 (6 bases). V lost 1 base and J 0 bases, leaving 21 bases between the germline ends. This CDR3 has 19 residues. Germline V gene lookup returns CDR1 LGHNA and CDR2 YNFKEQ. CDR3 loop: CASSQGSWGEKPYQETQYF. Here the CDR3 DNA reads TGTGCCAGCAGCCAAGGATCCTGGGGGGAGAAACCGTACCAAGAGACCCAGTACTTC.

The genes are TRBV4-1 and TRBJ1-5; D not certain. CDR1 and CDR2 (germline): MGHRA, YSYEKL. V was clipped by 0 bases and J by 2 bases, with 11 bases between them. This CDR3 is built from 16 residues. The CDR3 loop is CASSQDMIVGNQPQHF. CDR3 bases: TGCGCCAGCAGCCAAGATATGATAGTAGGCAATCAGCCCCAGCATTTT.

V and J are TRBV28 and TRBJ1-2, with D possibly TRBD1 on 5 matching bases. Between the trimmed V and J ends, which lost 2 bases and 6 bases, there was a span of 13 bases. The germline gives CDR1 MDHEN, CDR2 SYDVKM. The CDR3 covers 14 residues. CDR3 sequence reads: CASSLVQGRDGYTF. The CDR3 DNA follows: TGTGCCAGCAGTTTAGTCCAGGGAAGGGATGGCTACACCTTC.

Concerning this clone: A junction end diverges from the germline sequence, so it may reflect a read error. This sequence joins TRBV7-7 and TRBJ2-2; D not certain. The germline V gene encodes CDR1 SSHAT and CDR2 FNYEAQ (reference sequence). The CDR3 runs 13 residues. CDR3 DNA sequence: TGTGCTAGCAACTCCGCACTCTTCGGGGAGCTGTTTTTT. This sequence encodes CASNSALFGELFF.

This clone was counted a single time. The V and J genes are TRBV7-9 and TRBJ1-1, with D perhaps matching TRBD1 (5 bases). Germline loops: CDR1 SEHNR, CDR2 FQNEAQ (reference sequence). The CDR3 runs 17 residues. Deletions cut 1 base from V and 2 bases from J, with 17 bases between. CDR3: CASSLDVGQGPNTEAFF. CDR3 DNA: TGTGCCAGCAGCTTAGACGTCGGACAAGGTCCTAACACTGAAGCTTTCTTT.

The genes are TRBV5-6 and TRBJ1-5, with a weak D call TRBD1 (5 bases). The CDR3 has 12 residues. In germline, CDR1 is SGHDT, CDR2 YYEEEE. Trimming removed 5 bases at V and 12 bases at J, with 15 bases between. This CDR3 is CASRRGVGVQHF. The DNA for the CDR3 is TGTGCCAGCAGGCGGGGGGTCGGGGTCCAGCATTTT.

The chain has TRBV7-3 and TRBJ2-3; 9 bases map to TRBD2. Germline V gene data show CDR1 as SGHTA and CDR2 as FQGTGA. The CDR3 sequence is 15 residues long. V gave up 5 bases and J gave up 2 bases; unmatched junction bases: 5. The CDR3 sequence: CASSTSGPPTDTQYF. The CDR3 coding sequence is TGTGCCAGCAGCACTAGCGGGCCACCCACAGATACGCAGTATTTT. Drawing the rest from reference TRBV7-3 and TRBJ2-3, the complete variable domain is GAGVSQTPSNKVTEKGKYVELRCDPISGHTALYWYRQSLGQGPEFLIYFQGTGAADDSGLPNDRFFAVRPEGSVSTLKIQRTERGDSAVYLCASSTSGPPTDTQYFGPGTRLTVL.

The genes are TRBV2 and TRBJ2-7; the D gene is possibly TRBD2 (6 bases). Between the trimmed V and J ends, which lost 8 bases and 7 bases, there was a span of 24 bases. Germline assignment: CDR1 SNHLY and CDR2 FYNNEI. The CDR3 loop spans 15 amino acids. The CDR3: CASRERALKRSEQYF. Written as DNA, the CDR3 is TGTGCCAGCCGGGAGAGGGCCCTAAAAAGGTCAGAGCAGTACTTC. The whole variable domain, remainder taken from reference TRBV2 and TRBJ2-7, is EPEVTQTPSHQVTQMGQEVILRCVPISNHLYFYWYRQILGQKVEFLVSFYNNEISEKSEIFDDQFSVERPDGSNFTLKIRSTKLEDSAMYFCASRERALKRSEQYFGPGTRLTVT.

This clone was observed a handful of times. This chain uses TRBV4-1 with TRBJ1-3; D remains ambiguous. The CDR3 totals 12 residues. The germline gives CDR1 MGHRA, CDR2 YSYEKL. V lost 0 bases to trimming and J lost 16 bases, with 13 bases between them. The CDR3 protein is CASSQDKMTRYF. The CDR3 bases are TGCGCCAGCAGCCAAGATAAGATGACTCGTTATTTT.

This rearrangement joins TRBV15 to TRBJ2-1; TRBD1 matches at 11 bases. The germline V gene has CDR1 LNHNV and CDR2 YYDKDF (reference sequence). The V gene end was trimmed by 1 base and the J gene end by 5 bases; junction bases not matched to a gene: 1. This CDR3 region has 15 residues. The CDR3 coding sequence is TGTGCCACCAGCAGAGGGGGACAGGGGGACAATGAGCAGTTCTTC. Translated, it gives CATSRGGQGDNEQFF.

The chain is built from TRBV19 and TRBJ2-3; the D gene is possibly TRBD2 (5 bases). The V end was cut by 1 base, the J end by 3 bases, with 11 bases between. The CDR3 spans 15 residues. Germline CDR1 LNHDA, CDR2 SQIVND (reference sequence). The CDR3 is CASSIGGVSTDTQYF. In DNA, the CDR3 is TGTGCCAGTAGTATAGGGGGAGTATCAACAGATACGCAGTATTTT.

The chain has TRBV5-6 and TRBJ2-1, with 8 nucleotides matching TRBD2. V was clipped by 3 bases and J by 2 bases; unmatched bases: 4. Germline V lookup: CDR1 SGHDT, CDR2 YYEEEE. The CDR3 is 15 amino acids. The CDR3 sequence: CASSSKREPYNEQFF. For the CDR3, the DNA is TGTGCCAGCAGCTCTAAGCGGGAGCCCTACAATGAGCAGTTCTTC.

The chain combines TRBV6-5 with TRBJ2-3; a possible D gene is TRBD2 (6 bases). V was pared by 1 base and J by 2 bases, with 10 bases between. The germline gives CDR1 MNHEY, CDR2 SVGAGI. The CDR3 sequence is 15 residues long. DNA for the CDR3: TGTGCCAGCAGTTACTTGCGGGGCTACACAGATACGCAGTATTTT. It codes for CASSYLRGYTDTQYF.

The chain recombines TRBV7-9 with TRBJ1-1; D unclear. Germline CDR1 reads SEHNR; CDR2 reads FQNEAQ (reference sequence). The germline V and J ends were trimmed by 6 bases and 1 base, with 12 bases remaining between them. The CDR3 has 14 amino acids. This CDR3 reads CASRRRGPNTEAFF. The DNA for the CDR3 is TGTGCCAGCAGGCGGAGAGGGCCGAACACTGAAGCTTTCTTT.

J is TRBJ2-7 and V is TRBV15; 8 bases match TRBD1. CDR3 length: 15 amino acids. Trimming removed 1 base from V and 3 bases from J; junction bases left unmatched: 5. Germline V lookup: CDR1 LNHNV, CDR2 YYDKDF (reference sequence). The CDR3 region has the DNA TGTGCCACCAGCAGAGGTGGACAGGGTCTCTACGAGCAGTACTTC. Translated, it gives CATSRGGQGLYEQYF.

The rearrangement links TRBV19 to TRBJ2-6; D is possibly TRBD1 (5 bases). This CDR3 is built from 19 residues. V was cut by 3 bases and J by 0 bases, with 18 bases left in between. Germline CDR1 reads LNHDA; CDR2 reads SQIVND (reference sequence). CDR3 in amino acids: CASSIRRATTSSGANVLTF. CDR3 coding DNA: TGTGCCAGTAGTATCCGCAGGGCGACGACCTCCTCTGGGGCCAACGTCCTGACTTTC.

This clone has a handful of counts. CDR3 bases: TGCGCCAGCAGTGAGTCGGGGAGGCCAGCTTTCTTT. Translated: CASSESGRPAFF. The chain is built from TRBV10-1 and TRBJ1-1; D unclear. The CDR3 totals 12 residues. Germline CDR1 WNHNN, CDR2 SYGVQD (reference sequence). V was clipped by 0 bases and J by 10 bases, with 9 bases between them.